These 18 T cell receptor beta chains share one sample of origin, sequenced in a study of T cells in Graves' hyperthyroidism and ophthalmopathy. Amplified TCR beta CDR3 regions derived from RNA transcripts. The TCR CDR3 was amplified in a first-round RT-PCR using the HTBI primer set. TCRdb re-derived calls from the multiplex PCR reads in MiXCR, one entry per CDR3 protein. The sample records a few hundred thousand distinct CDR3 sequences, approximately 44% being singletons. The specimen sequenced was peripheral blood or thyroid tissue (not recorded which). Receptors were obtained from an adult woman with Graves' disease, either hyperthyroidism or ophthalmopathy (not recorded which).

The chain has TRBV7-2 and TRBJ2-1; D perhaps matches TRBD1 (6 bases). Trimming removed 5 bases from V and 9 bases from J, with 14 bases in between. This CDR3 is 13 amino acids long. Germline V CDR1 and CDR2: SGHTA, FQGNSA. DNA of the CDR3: TGTGCCAGCAGCCGCGAGGCAGGGGTTGAGCAGTTCTTC. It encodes CASSREAGVEQFF. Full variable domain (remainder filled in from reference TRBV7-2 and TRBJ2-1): GAGVSQSPSNKVTEKGKDVELRCDPISGHTALYWYRQSLGQGLEFLIYFQGNSAPDKSGLPSDRFSAERTGGSVSTLTIQRTQQEDSAVYLCASSREAGVEQFFGPGTRLTVL.

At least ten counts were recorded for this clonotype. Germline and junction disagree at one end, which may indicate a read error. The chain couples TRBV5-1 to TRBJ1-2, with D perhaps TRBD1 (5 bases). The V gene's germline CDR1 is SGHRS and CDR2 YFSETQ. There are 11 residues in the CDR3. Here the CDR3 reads CASSSRDGYTF. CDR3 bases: TGTGCCAGCAGCTCCAGGGATGGCTACACCTTC. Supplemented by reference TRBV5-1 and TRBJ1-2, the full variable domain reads KAGVTQTPRYLIKTRGQQVTLSCSPISGHRSVSWYQQTPGQGLQFLFEYFSETQRNKGNFPGRFSGRQFSNSRSEMNVSTLELGDSALYLCASSSRDGYTFGSGTRLTVV.

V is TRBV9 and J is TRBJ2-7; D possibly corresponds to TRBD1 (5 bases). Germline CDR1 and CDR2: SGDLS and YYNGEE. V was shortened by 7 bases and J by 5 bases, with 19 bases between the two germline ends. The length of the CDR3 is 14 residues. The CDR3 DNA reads TGTGCCAGCTCGCAGACTCACAGGATCCACGAGCAGTACTTC. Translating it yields CASSQTHRIHEQYF.

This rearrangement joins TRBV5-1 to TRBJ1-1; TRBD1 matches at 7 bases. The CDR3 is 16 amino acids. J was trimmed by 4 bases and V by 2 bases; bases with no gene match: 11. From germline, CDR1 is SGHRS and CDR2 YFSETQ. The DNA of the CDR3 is TGCGCCAGCAGCTTCACAGGGGCGAACTATGGCACTGAAGCTTTCTTT. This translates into CASSFTGANYGTEAFF. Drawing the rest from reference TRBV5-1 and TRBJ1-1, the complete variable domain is KAGVTQTPRYLIKTRGQQVTLSCSPISGHRSVSWYQQTPGQGLQFLFEYFSETQRNKGNFPGRFSGRQFSNSRSEMNVSTLELGDSALYLCASSFTGANYGTEAFFGQGTRLTVV.

CDR3: CASNVGGGYEQYF. The CDR3 region has the DNA TGTGCCAGCAACGTGGGGGGGGGCTACGAGCAGTACTTC. The chain uses TRBV6-1 and TRBJ2-7, with 7 bases aligning to TRBD2. There are 13 residues in the CDR3. V gave up 7 bases and J gave up 3 bases; unmatched junction bases: 6. Looked up from germline, CDR1 is MNHNS and CDR2 is SASEGT.

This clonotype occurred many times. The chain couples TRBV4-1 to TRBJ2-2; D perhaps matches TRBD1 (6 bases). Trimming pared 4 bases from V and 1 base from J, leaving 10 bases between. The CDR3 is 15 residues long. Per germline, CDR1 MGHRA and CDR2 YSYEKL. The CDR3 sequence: CASSRTGMNTGELFF. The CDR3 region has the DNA TGCGCCAGCAGCCGAACAGGGATGAACACCGGGGAGCTGTTTTTT.

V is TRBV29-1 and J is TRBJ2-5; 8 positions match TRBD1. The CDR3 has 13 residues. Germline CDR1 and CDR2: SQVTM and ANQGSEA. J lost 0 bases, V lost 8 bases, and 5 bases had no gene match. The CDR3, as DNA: TGCAGCACAGGGACAGGTCACCAAGAGACCCAGTACTTC. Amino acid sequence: CSTGTGHQETQYF.

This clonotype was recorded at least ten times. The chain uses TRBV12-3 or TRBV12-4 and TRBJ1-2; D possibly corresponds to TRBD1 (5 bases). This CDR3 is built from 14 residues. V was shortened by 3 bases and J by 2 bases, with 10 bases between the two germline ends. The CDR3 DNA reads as TGTGCCAGCAGTTTTCAGGGACGCAACTATGGCTACACCTTC. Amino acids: CASSFQGRNYGYTF.

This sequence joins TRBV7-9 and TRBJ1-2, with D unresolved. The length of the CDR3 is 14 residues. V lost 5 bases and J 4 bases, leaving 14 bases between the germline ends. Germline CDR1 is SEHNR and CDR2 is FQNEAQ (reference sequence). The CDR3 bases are TGTGCCAGCAGCCCCGGCCTTAGGAGCTATGGCTACACCTTC. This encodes CASSPGLRSYGYTF.

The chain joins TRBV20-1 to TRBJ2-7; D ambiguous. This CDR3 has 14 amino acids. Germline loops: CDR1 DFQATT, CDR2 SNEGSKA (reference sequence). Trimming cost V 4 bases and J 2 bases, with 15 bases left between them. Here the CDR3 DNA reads TGCAGTGCTACAAGCCCAGCTAAAACCTACGAGCAGTACTTC. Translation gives CSATSPAKTYEQYF.

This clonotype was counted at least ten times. The CDR3 nucleotides are TGTGCCACCAGACGACTAACGACAGGTCGACAAGAGACCCAGTACTTC. This codes for CATRRLTTGRQETQYF. The chain recombines TRBV15 with TRBJ2-5, with a possible D match to TRBD1 (6 bases). V shed 6 bases and J shed 2 bases, with 19 bases lying between them. The CDR3 sequence is 16 residues long. Germline V CDR1 and CDR2: LNHNV, YYDKDF (reference sequence).

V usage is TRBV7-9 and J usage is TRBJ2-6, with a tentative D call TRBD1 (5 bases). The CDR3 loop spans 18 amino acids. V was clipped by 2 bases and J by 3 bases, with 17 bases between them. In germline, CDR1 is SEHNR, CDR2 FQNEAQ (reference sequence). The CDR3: CASSLIQVQGSGANVLTF. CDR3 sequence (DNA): TGTGCCAGCAGCTTAATTCAGGTGCAGGGTAGTGGGGCCAACGTCCTGACTTTC.

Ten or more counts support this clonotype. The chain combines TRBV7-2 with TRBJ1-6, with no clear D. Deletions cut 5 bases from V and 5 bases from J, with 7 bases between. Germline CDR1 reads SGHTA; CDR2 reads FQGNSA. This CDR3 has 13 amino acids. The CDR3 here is CASSPDNNSPLHF. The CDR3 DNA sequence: TGTGCCAGCAGCCCCGACAATAATTCACCCCTCCACTTT.

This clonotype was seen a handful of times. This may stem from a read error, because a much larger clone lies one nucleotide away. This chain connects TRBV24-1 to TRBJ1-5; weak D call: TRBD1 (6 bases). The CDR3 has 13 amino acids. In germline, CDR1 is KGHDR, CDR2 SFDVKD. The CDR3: CVTSDTGHQPQHF. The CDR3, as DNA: TGTGTCACCAGTGATACGGGACACCAACCCCAGCATTTT.

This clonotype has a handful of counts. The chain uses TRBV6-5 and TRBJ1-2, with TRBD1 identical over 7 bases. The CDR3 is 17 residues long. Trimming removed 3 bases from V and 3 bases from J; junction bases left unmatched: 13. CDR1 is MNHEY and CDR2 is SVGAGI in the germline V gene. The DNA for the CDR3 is TGTGCCAGCAGTTATAGCCAGGGAGAAGGGGGCTACTATGGCTACACCTTC. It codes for CASSYSQGEGGYYGYTF.

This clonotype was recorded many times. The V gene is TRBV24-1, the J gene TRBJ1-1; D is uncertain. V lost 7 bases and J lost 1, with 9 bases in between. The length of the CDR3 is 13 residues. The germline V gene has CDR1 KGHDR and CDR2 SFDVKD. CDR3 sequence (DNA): TGTGCCACCAGACAAGGGAAGAACACTGAAGCTTTCTTT. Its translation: CATRQGKNTEAFF.

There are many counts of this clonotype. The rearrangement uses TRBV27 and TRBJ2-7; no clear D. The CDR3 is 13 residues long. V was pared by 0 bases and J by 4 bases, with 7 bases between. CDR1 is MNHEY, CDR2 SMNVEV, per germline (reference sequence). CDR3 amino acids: CASSLSPTYEQYF. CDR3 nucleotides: TGTGCCAGCAGTTTATCCCCAACTTACGAGCAGTACTTC.

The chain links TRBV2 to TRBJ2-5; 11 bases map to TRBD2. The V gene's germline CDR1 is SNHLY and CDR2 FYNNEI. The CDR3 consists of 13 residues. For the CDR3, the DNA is TGTGCTAGCGGGAGGGCTGCCCAAGAGACCCAGTACTTC. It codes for CASGRAAQETQYF.